This TCR beta chain was sequenced during a study of cytomegalovirus exposure and HLA in healthy donors (dated by TCRdb to the late 2010s). Looking at the study overall: An earlier analysis of roughly 570 of the donors reported approximately 280 Gb of sequence data and 100 million to 120 million unique TCR beta sequences obtained from around 170 million T cells. An early release covering roughly 600 HLA-typed donors comprised roughly 300 gigabases of sequencing data and roughly 86 million unique TCR sequences. Of the 300 to 500 genotyped donors, 75% to 85% were placed in the genetic ancestry cluster associated with self-reported Caucasian donors. The aim of the study was to test whether cataloging public T cell receptors could identify signatures of past pathogen exposure. The study used immunosequencing to profile the T cell repertoires of approximately 650 subjects and linked those repertoires to cytomegalovirus serostatus. In addition to the first cohort of 650 to 800 subjects, a separate validation cohort of under 150 different subjects was used. High-throughput TCR immunosequencing, statistical association of individual TCRs with disease status, and machine learning were combined to predict cytomegalovirus infection status. A later analysis re-analyzed previously published TCR beta repertoires from 666 donors and added high-resolution HLA genotyping to study TCR occurrence patterns. The later analysis used no new phenotypic data to find candidate immune exposures, relying instead on TCR beta sequences and their occurrence across donors. In an earlier analysis of 500 to 650 of the donors, high-throughput TCR beta sequencing was used to judge whether each TCR beta V gene segment behaved as functional or pseudogenic. Donor age, sex, ethnicity and CMV serostatus were collected together with the repertoire data. Genome-wide SNP genotypes for about 55% of the roughly 670 donors were used in a later genetic analysis, which treated that subset as a discovery cohort. All discovery cohort repertoires had been generated on a single sequencing platform. Class I and class II HLA loci were covered by the typing at four-digit resolution. The number of donors typed differed by locus, with about 629-630 for A, B, C, DRB1 and DQB1, around 520 for DQA1, about 610 for DPA1, and over 400 for DPB1. Because of strong linkage in the cohort, four or five DR-DQ haplotypes were treated as single units for association and clustering. Across approximately 400 genotyped donors of the cohort, an average of approximately 220,000 unique TCR beta nucleotide sequences per donor were sequenced, and around 20% of those sequences were non-productive.

The cohort consisted of 650 to 700 healthy bone marrow donors. At the time of sampling, all cohort members were nominally healthy, though unrecorded immune exposures were likely present. The donor was CMV seronegative and was included in the group of approximately 350 seronegative cohort members. Each donor provided a peripheral blood sample, and peripheral blood mononuclear cells were used for TCR beta sequencing. Genomic DNA was extracted from the blood cell samples with the Qiagen DNeasy Blood Extraction Kit. The library was produced with the immunoSEQ multiplex PCR assay. The multiplex PCR relied on a mix of 60 forward primers for TCR Vbeta segments and 13 reverse primers for TCR Jbeta segments. Amplification of the CDR3 region of rearranged TCR beta genes was performed with a multiplex PCR assay on genomic DNA. On the Illumina HiSeq System, the amplified TCR beta libraries were sequenced as 87-base-pair reads. From the authors' description of their analysis: A later analysis tallied 75 million to 95 million unique TCR beta chains across the 600 to 700 repertoires, and about 10 million of those chains were shared by two or more donors. A nearest-neighbor algorithm error-corrected the raw reads and collapsed the reads into unique sequences, merging closely related sequences to remove PCR and sequencing errors. CDR3 sequences were aligned to IMGT reference sequences to assign V, D and J gene segments. For a sequence to be retained, a match of at least six nucleotides to both a V gene segment and a J gene segment was required. Rearrangements were called productive when the CDR3 lacked stop codons and stayed in frame with V and J; all others were non-productive. Following IMGT convention, CDR3 was defined as the stretch from the second conserved V-encoded cysteine to the conserved J-encoded phenylalanine. The earlier analysis of approximately 590 of the donors excluded any sequence lacking an unambiguous match to a single V gene segment. An earlier analysis of a few hundred of the donors called V segments functional above 56.7% productive rearrangements and segregating when the between-donor standard deviation exceeded 5%. A statistical classification framework was built for diagnosing cytomegalovirus status from the catalog of TCR beta chain sequences. V and J gene assignment, in a later analysis, came from comparing TCR nucleotide sequences with IMGT/GENE-DB human TR gene sequences. Using the TCRdist pipeline, a later analysis assigned CDR3 sequences along with most-parsimonious VDJ recombination scenarios. In a later analysis, each TCR beta chain was defined by its CDR3 amino acid sequence together with its V-gene family, and reads without a unique V-gene family were excluded. To address suspected cross-contamination and a sequencing artifact, a later analysis removed under 600 highly shared, low-generation-probability nucleotide sequences. A later analysis calculated a clonal expansion index for each public chain from normalized within-repertoire ranks of inferred template counts. In a later analysis, generation probabilities were computed with a VDJ recombination model fitted to out-of-frame rearrangements, and the resulting probabilities were checked against IGoR. In a later analysis, hypergeometric tests were used to score TCR-TCR, TCR-HLA and TCR-CMV co-occurrence, with a repertoire-size bias correction applied to TCR pairs. False discovery rates were estimated in a later analysis by permuting HLA or CMV assignments 20 times. A later analysis grouped co-occurring TCRs with DBSCAN, adding TCRdist sequence similarity when clustering within HLA-allele-positive subsets. For co-occurrence clustering, repertoires with fewer than 30,000 or more than 120,000 public chains were excluded, along with about five repertoires with anomalous nucleotide sharing. TCRdb took this table from immuneACCESS and kept in-frame rearrangements with V and J called. Such tables lack part of the clones; where checked against another copy, unresolved V genes explain under half of the gap, and the rest is unexplained. The D gene and trimming were derived from the DNA, and the V and J assignments and clone size from that table. The sample table shows about 180,000 clones, and less than 80% are seen once. 0.65% to 0.75% of the sample rests with the top ten.

Summary of the overall study and its limitations: According to a later analysis, parvovirus B19, influenza, CMV and Epstein-Barr virus appeared linked to several top co-occurrence clusters. In an earlier analysis of about 550 of the donors, most TCR beta V segments were observed in productive rearrangements about 87% or about 30% of the time, broadly matching IMGT annotations. Most TCR sequences were observed very rarely across donors, whereas some public TCRs were present in many individuals. In a later analysis, most CMV-associated TCR beta chains were found to appear HLA-restricted, with HLA associations seemingly driven largely by CMV exposure. Cytomegalovirus status was reported to be diagnosed by the classifier with high specificity and sensitivity in both the original and validation cohorts. Strong co-occurrence of HLA alleles, especially DR and DQ, made assigning TCR associations to individual alleles difficult. Because HLA typing was missing for some donors at each locus, association tests included only the typed subset. At a false discovery rate of 0.05, a later analysis linked under 20,000 TCR beta sequences to specific HLA alleles. V-gene and J-gene trimming of TCR beta chains was associated with a missense DCLRE1C variant in a later genetic analysis, and the association was replicated in an independent cohort. A further reported finding was that TCR beta sequences accurately predicted the HLA-A and HLA-B alleles for most subjects in the first cohort. The 87-base-pair reads could not distinguish some IMGT-functional V segments, including TRBV6-2 and TRBV6-3, so those segments were excluded. The study listed 170 or so TCR beta chains as associated with cytomegalovirus. Presence/absence analyses assumed roughly uniform sequencing depth across donors, an assumption that may not hold. Because counts were too low, about 15 rarely observed V segments, including chromosome 9 orphons, were left out of the earlier analysis of 587 of the donors. In a later analysis, the rate of TCR association differed among HLA loci, with DRB1 alleles having the most associated TCRs and HLA-C alleles having the fewest. Three of the identified cytomegalovirus-associated TCR beta chains were confirmed in vitro to be specific for cytomegalovirus antigens. In this cohort, only TCR beta chains were sequenced, and detectable features were limited by the absence of alpha or paired-chain data. According to a later genetic analysis, donors in an Asian-associated ancestry cluster had fewer N-insertions in productive TCRs than the roughly 700-donor mean. A cluster of highly shared sequence variants was judged likely to be a technical artifact of the sequencing pipeline. The authors suggested that the approach could potentially be extended to other disease states and immunological phenotypes. The only immune exposure information available for the cohort was CMV serostatus. Correlated functional status among segregating V segments might be attributable to linkage disequilibrium, but an unknown experimental factor could not be ruled out. Compared with equally common non-associated chains, HLA-associated TCR beta chains in a later analysis were more clonally expanded and had lower generation probabilities.

Relative to germline, V is missing 4 bases and J is missing 6 bases, with 5 bases of the junction outside any gene match. The germline V gene supplies CDR1 SNHLY and CDR2 FYNNEI. The CDR3 spans 14 residues, from the cysteine through the phenylalanine. Solely the CDR3 DNA is kept, with 42 bases framed from the first base. This clone appeared a few times. This clone's antigen is unknown. The record has no base qualities; no much larger clone is one base away. Material: PBMCs. This sequence was found in a woman aged 35 to 49 in good health and CMV-seronegative. This receptor chain uses TRBV2 and TRBJ1-2, with TRBD1 identical over 10 junction bases. The CDR3 loop reads CASSAGTGVHGYTF. The nucleotides are TGTGCCAGCAGTGCCGGGACAGGGGTCCATGGCTACACCTTC.